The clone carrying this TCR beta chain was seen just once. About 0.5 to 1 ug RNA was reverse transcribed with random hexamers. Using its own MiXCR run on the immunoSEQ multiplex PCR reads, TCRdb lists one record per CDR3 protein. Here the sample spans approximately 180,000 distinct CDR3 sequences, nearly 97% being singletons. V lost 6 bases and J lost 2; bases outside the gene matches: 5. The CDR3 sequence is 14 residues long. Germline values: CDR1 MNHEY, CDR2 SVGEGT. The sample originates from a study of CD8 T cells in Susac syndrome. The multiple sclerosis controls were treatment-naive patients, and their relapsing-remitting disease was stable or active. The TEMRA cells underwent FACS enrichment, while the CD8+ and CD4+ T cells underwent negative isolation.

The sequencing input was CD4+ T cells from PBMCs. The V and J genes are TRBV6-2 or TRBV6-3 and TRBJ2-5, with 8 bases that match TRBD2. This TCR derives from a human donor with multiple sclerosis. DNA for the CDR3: TGTGCCAGCAGCAGCGCGGGGGGACAAGAGACCCAGTACTTC. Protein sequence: CASSSAGGQETQYF.